This TCR beta chain was identified in a study of Graves' ophthalmopathy and Graves' hyperthyroidism. TCR beta CDR3 amplification used RNA transcripts. HTBI primers were employed in first-round RT-PCR, then a second-round multiplex PCR followed. TCRdb analysed the multiplex PCR reads with MiXCR anew, one entry per CDR3 protein. The data show hundreds of thousands of distinct CDR3 sequences, with 20% to 25% seen just once and more than 5.5% held by the top ten. Diagnosis relied on clinical symptoms, serum thyroxine, TRAb, thyroid ultrasound and orbital computed tomography. This clonotype was observed a handful of times. Its target is not known. General study points: Most thyroid-expanded clonotypes exceeding 0.001 frequency were also found in blood.

Germline V CDR1 and CDR2: MNHEY, SVGAGI. This CDR3 region has 15 residues. The V gene lost 0 bases and the J gene lost 5 bases, with 11 bases spanning the gap. Material for sequencing was peripheral blood. The TCR comes from a young woman with stable Graves' hyperthyroidism. Some clones in this sample may be carry-over from other donors' samples. The chain links TRBV6-5 to TRBJ1-5; unclear D gene. For the CDR3, the DNA is TGTGCCAGCAGTTACTCGAGTAGCCTTGATCAGCCCCAGCATTTT. Its protein product is CASSYSSSLDQPQHF.